This section outlines one T cell receptor (beta chain) sequence together with its context. Trimming cost V 7 bases and J 2 bases; bases outside gene matches: 2. This CDR3 is built from 12 residues. Germline CDR1 is SQVTM and CDR2 is ANQGSEA. This sample was taken from a study of T-cell memory formation after mild COVID-19. Overall study: Clustering of TCRs was largely donor specific.

Sample barcodes and UMIs were carried by the TCR alpha and TCR beta cDNA libraries that 5'RACE generated with constant-segment primers. TCRdb itself ran the 5' RACE reads through MiXCR, one entry per CDR3 protein. The table shows 100,000 to 130,000 distinct CDR3 sequences, with around 14% occurring only once. The chain couples TRBV29-1 to TRBJ2-1; 7 bases line up with TRBD2. The receptor's source is a man younger than 35 who had mild COVID-19 (a few samples of this study predate the infection). Cell type and time point are not known. What was sequenced was PBMCs or a T cell subset sorted from them (not recorded which). The CDR3 DNA sequence: TGCAGCGCCGGACTAGCCTACAATGAGCAGTTCTTC. Its protein is CSAGLAYNEQFF.